Sequencing of this T cell receptor (beta chain) was carried out in a study of follicular helper T cells after annual influenza vaccination. Study results and limitations: Undersampling of the much larger non-cTfh compartments could not be excluded for influenza clone enrichment.

Assay: immunoSEQ multiplex PCR; the TCRdb copy retains only in-frame clones and omits some. The repertoire holds around 10,000 clones, with around 84% as singletons. Time point meaning: 2014-2015 season, pre-vaccination. Points on this clone: Its cognate antigen is unknown.

CDR3 length: 14 amino acids. Germline V gene data show CDR1 as MGHDK and CDR2 as SYGVNS. V was shortened by 2 bases and J by 3 bases, with 10 bases between the two germline ends. The source material was CXCR5- memory CD4+ T cells sorted from blood, sampled on the day of influenza vaccination. This chain joins TRBV25-1 and TRBJ1-2; D possibly corresponds to TRBD1 (6 bases). This receptor was identified in an adult who received the influenza vaccine. The CDR3 coding sequence is TGTGCCAGCAGTGAACACAGGGAGGACTATGGCTACACCTTC. Residues: CASSEHREDYGYTF.